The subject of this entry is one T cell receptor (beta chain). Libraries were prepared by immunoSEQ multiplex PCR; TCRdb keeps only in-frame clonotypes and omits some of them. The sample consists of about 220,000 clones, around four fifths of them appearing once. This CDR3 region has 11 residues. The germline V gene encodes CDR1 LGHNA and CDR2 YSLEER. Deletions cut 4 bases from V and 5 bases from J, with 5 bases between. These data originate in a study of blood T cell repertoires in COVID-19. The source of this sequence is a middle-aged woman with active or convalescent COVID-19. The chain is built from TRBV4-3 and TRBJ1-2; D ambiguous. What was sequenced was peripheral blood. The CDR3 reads CASSRGYGYTF. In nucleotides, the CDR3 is TGCGCCAGCAGCCGCGGGTATGGCTACACCTTC.